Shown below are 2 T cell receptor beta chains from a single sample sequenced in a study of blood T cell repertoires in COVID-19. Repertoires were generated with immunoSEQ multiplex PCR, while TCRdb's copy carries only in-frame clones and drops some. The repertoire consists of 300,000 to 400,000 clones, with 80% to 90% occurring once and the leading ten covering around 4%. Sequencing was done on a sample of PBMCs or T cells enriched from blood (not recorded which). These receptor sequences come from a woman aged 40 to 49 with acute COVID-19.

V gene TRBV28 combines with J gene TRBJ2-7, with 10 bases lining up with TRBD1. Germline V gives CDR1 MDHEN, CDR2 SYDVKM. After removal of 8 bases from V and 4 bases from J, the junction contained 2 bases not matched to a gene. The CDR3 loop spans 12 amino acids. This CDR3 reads CASRQGAYEQYF. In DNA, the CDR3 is TGTGCCAGCCGACAGGGGGCATACGAGCAGTACTTC. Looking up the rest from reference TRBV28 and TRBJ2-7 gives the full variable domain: DVKVTQSSRYLVKRTGEKVFLECVQDMDHENMFWYRQDPGLGLRLIYFSYDVKMKEKGDIPEGYSVSREKKERFSLILESASTNQTSMYLCASRQGAYEQYFGPGTRLTVT.

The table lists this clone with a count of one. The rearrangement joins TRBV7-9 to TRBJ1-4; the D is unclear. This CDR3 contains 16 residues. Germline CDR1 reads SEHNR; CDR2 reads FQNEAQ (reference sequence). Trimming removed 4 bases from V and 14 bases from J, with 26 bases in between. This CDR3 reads CASSSELGSAKELLFF. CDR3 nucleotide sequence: TGTGCCAGCAGCTCCGAACTAGGGAGCGCTAAGGAGTTGCTGTTTTTT.